This T cell receptor beta chain was profiled in a study of a mutant IDH1 vaccine in newly diagnosed glioma. On the study more broadly: Eight vaccinations reached patients in weeks 1, 3, 5, 7, 11, 15, 19 and 23. First vaccine doses came 4-6 weeks after radiotherapy alone, or with temozolomide cycles. Before enrollment, patients got radiotherapy alone, temozolomide alone, or mostly the combination.

Time point: week 5, during vaccination. Doses of 300 ug of mutant IDH1 20-mer peptide were given with topical imiquimod. Donors had new IDH1-mutant astrocytomas of WHO grade 3 or 4 (ATRX-lost). A word on this clone: What it binds is unknown.

Per germline, CDR1 MDHEN and CDR2 SYDVKM. CDR3 size: 14 residues. V lost 4 bases to trimming and J lost 7 bases, with 16 bases between them. Profiling relied on immunoSEQ multiplex PCR, and the TCRdb table lists in-frame clones only, not all of them. Here the sample spans 45,000 to 70,000 clones, approximately 80% being singletons. This TCR was sampled from a man aged 30 to 45 with glioma. This chain uses TRBV28 with TRBJ1-1, with D unresolved. Sample: PBMCs, taken from a glioma patient whose treatment included an IDH1 peptide vaccine. In nucleotides, the CDR3 is TGTGCCAGCAGTTCACCTTATAGACAAGTTGAAGCTTTCTTT. This codes for CASSSPYRQVEAFF.